Sequencing of this TCR beta chain was carried out in a study of blood T cells in healthy people across ages. Study conclusions and caveats: Per million T cells, the diversity of TCR beta decreased roughly linearly as age advanced.

On this clonotype: What it binds is not known.

Next came a second PCR, run for roughly 6 to 11 cycles, which used a sample-barcoded 5' primer along with a J-beta primer mix. Each CDR3 protein gets one entry after TCRdb re-called the 5' RACE reads with MiXCR. The table has 1.5 million to 2 million distinct CDR3 sequences, 28% seen once. CDR3 size: 17 residues. Trimming removed 6 bases at V and 3 bases at J, with 24 bases between. Per the germline V gene, CDR1 is MDHEN and CDR2 is SYDVKM. Sequencing was performed on blood. This receptor was obtained from a woman younger than 45 in good health. The rearrangement uses TRBV28 and TRBJ2-7; TRBD1 or TRBD2 may be the D gene (5 bases each). The CDR3 nucleotides are TGTGCCAGCAGGCAATATTCCACCGGGACCACGCTCTACGAGCAGTACTTC. It codes for CASRQYSTGTTLYEQYF.